This record looks at one T cell receptor beta chain sequence and its context. No antigen is known for it. Sequencing used cDNA as its template, made by extracting RNA and reverse transcribing it. Clones were sequenced by immunoSEQ multiplex PCR, and TCRdb holds only the in-frame ones, with some missing. The data show 130,000 or so clones, with about 47% seen just once and around 20% held by the top ten. Per germline, CDR1 MNHEY and CDR2 SMNVEV (reference sequence). CDR3 length: 15 residues. V dropped 0 bases and J dropped 7; count of bases not matched to a gene: 3. The entry originates in a study of CD8+ T cells in alopecia areata. Looking at the study overall: Each day, treated patients took oral tofacitinib twice, at 5 to 10 mg per dose. Tofacitinib dosing lasted 6 to 18 months, which was then followed by 6 months off drug. Whole-study findings and limits: Higher clonality was seen in lesional scalp than in normal scalp, especially in alopecia totalis/universalis.

Investigators sorted PBMCs to obtain both CD4+ and CD8+ T cells. V is TRBV27 and J is TRBJ1-4; 9 nucleotides agree with TRBD1. The sequencing here drew on CD8+ T cells sorted from blood, taken at week 0. The sequence was collected from a human donor with alopecia areata. In DNA, the CDR3 is TGTGCCAGCAGTTTATCACAGGGGGCGGTTGAAAAACTGTTTTTT. It specifies CASSLSQGAVEKLFF.